This entry lists 8 T cell receptor beta chains sequenced from one sample in a study of a mutant IDH1 vaccine in newly diagnosed glioma. Time point of the sample: week 23, last vaccination. A 20-mer mutant IDH1 peptide at 300 ug was injected subcutaneously with topical imiquimod. The antigens of these receptors remain unknown. Sequencing was performed with immunoSEQ multiplex PCR; in TCRdb, only in-frame clones are kept and a portion is missing. Of tens of thousands of clones in the sample, about 80% were seen once. The sample in question was PBMCs, obtained from a glioma patient whose treatment included an IDH1 peptide vaccine. The receptor set was obtained from a man aged 18 to 29 with glioma.

This chain uses TRBV9 with TRBJ1-5; 8 bases match TRBD1. Unmatched junction bases numbered 5, after V lost 3 bases and J lost 9 bases. Germline CDR1 reads SGDLS; CDR2 reads YYNGEE. The CDR3 contains 13 residues. The chain's CDR3 is CASSERQGWPQHF. In DNA form, the CDR3 reads TGTGCCAGCAGCGAGAGACAGGGGTGGCCCCAGCATTTT.

V and J are TRBV2 and TRBJ2-4, with 10 bases lining up with TRBD2. The V gene's germline CDR1 is SNHLY and CDR2 FYNNEI. With 3 bases clipped from V and 0 bases from J, the junction kept 11 bases outside the gene matches. The length of the CDR3 is 19 residues. The CDR3 DNA reads as TGTGCCAGCAGTGAGGGTAGCGGGGGGAAATACTTAGCCAAAAACATTCAGTACTTC. Amino acids: CASSEGSGGKYLAKNIQYF.

The chain employs TRBV4-1 and TRBJ1-2, with a possible D match to TRBD1 (5 bases). This CDR3 is 15 amino acids long. V shed 0 bases and J shed 1 base, with 9 bases lying between them. Per the germline V gene, CDR1 is MGHRA and CDR2 is YSYEKL. The CDR3 sequence: CASSQDAGFNYGYTF. DNA for the CDR3: TGCGCCAGCAGCCAAGATGCAGGGTTTAACTATGGCTACACCTTC.

The chain is built from TRBV28 and TRBJ1-1, with D uncertain. V gave up 8 bases and J gave up 8 bases, with 15 bases separating them. CDR1 MDHEN and CDR2 SYDVKM come from the germline V gene. The CDR3 has 12 amino acids. CDR3 sequence (DNA): TGTGCCAGCCCCCGTTTGCCGTCCGAAGCTTTCTTT. It yields the protein CASPRLPSEAFF.

This clone was seen a single time. J is TRBJ2-1 and V is TRBV6-5; 8 bases are a match to TRBD1. J was trimmed by 7 bases and V by 6 bases; bases with no gene match: 11. In germline, CDR1 is MNHEY, CDR2 SVGAGI. This CDR3 has 15 residues. CDR3 sequence: CASRLQGAVRNEQFF. CDR3 nucleotides: TGTGCCAGCAGGCTGCAGGGGGCAGTCAGGAATGAGCAGTTCTTC.

The chain uses TRBV9 and TRBJ1-6, with D possibly matching TRBD1 (6 bases). Germline CDR1 SGDLS, CDR2 YYNGEE. The V and J ends lost 3 bases and 6 bases respectively, with 10 bases between them. This CDR3 region has 14 residues. This CDR3 is CASSAGHFNSPLHF. CDR3 sequence (DNA): TGTGCCAGCAGCGCGGGACACTTTAATTCACCCCTCCACTTT.

The chain employs TRBV7-9 and TRBJ1-4; possibly TRBD1 for D (6 bases). The germline V gene has CDR1 SEHNR and CDR2 FQNEAQ (reference sequence). This CDR3 has 18 amino acids. Trimming removed 5 bases at V and 4 bases at J, with 23 bases between. The chain's CDR3 is CASSPRSGGDALNEKLFF. The CDR3, as DNA: TGTGCCAGCAGCCCAAGGTCGGGGGGCGATGCCCTTAATGAAAAACTGTTTTTT.

The chain links TRBV5-1 to TRBJ2-1; TRBD2 agrees at 7 bases. The V gene end was trimmed by 4 bases and the J gene end by 6 bases; junction bases not matched to a gene: 16. The CDR3 extends over 17 amino acids. Germline V gene data show CDR1 as SGHRS and CDR2 as YFSETQ. As DNA, the CDR3 is TGCGCCAGCAGCCCGGCCCGATGGGTAGCGGGCTTCAATGAGCAGTTCTTC. It codes for CASSPARWVAGFNEQFF.